The clone carrying this T cell receptor (beta chain) was found a few times. Antigen unknown. The data were obtained in a study of T-cell reconstitution after alpha-beta-depleted transplantation in children. Germline CDR1 is SQVTM and CDR2 is ANQGSEA. V shed 6 bases and J 6 bases; nucleotides not matched to a gene: 9. This CDR3 has 13 residues. Regarding the study as a whole: The origin of alpha-beta T cells about two months after transplant was reportedly several hundred expanded graft clones.

Unique molecular identifiers were built into the TCRbeta library. Via MiXCR, TCRdb re-called the PCR reads, giving one row per CDR3 protein. The sample contains hundreds of thousands of distinct CDR3 sequences, under 20% of which appear only once. Sequencing used PBMCs, mostly from graft donor cells, obtained 360 days after TCRalphabeta/CD19-depleted stem cell transplant. This chain links TRBV29-1 with TRBJ1-1; 8 bases line up with TRBD1. This receptor was identified in a male patient between 2 and 10 years old who had a stem cell transplant for acute lymphoblastic leukemia, so the T cells may come from the graft donor. The CDR3 DNA is TGCAGCGTCCAACCTCTGACAGGGGCTGAAGCTTTCTTT. Translation gives CSVQPLTGAEAFF.